The source of this TCR beta chain is a study of CXCR3-negative and CXCR3-positive naive CD8 T cells (dated by TCRdb to the late 2010s). General notes on the study: In total, about 135 million TRB reads were obtained, corresponding to roughly 1.5 +/- 0.3 million reads per library. Diversity and physicochemical repertoire analyses were performed on about 12 donors pooled from two independent experiments. The TRBV-TRBJ cluster analysis covered naive subsets from several donors and memory cells from 3 donors.

For each CD8+ T cell subset, flow sorting was done in triplicate, and a few hundred thousand cells per subset went directly into RLT lysis buffer. To keep memory contaminants out, a stringent definition of naive CD8+ T cells was applied: CD45RO-CCR7+CD27+CD95-. Standard density gradient centrifugation was used to isolate peripheral blood mononuclear cells from buffy coats. Naive CXCR3-negative and CXCR3-positive CD8+ T cells were flow-sorted on a FACSAria III. Total RNA was extracted from sorted cells using an RNeasy Mini Kit. TCRdb names NextSeq 550 as the instrument used. The Human TCR Profiling Kit (MiLaboratory) was used to prepare UMI-labeled 5' RACE TRB cDNA libraries. cDNA synthesis used the entire amount of extracted RNA, and PCR amplification then used the entire amount of cDNA produced. Libraries were prepared in parallel with an identical number of PCR cycles. On the authors' methods: MIGEC and MiXCR extracted about 57,000 +/- 9,900 unique UMI-labeled TRB cDNA molecules per library, requiring at least two reads per UMI. On average, about 40,000 +/- 10,000 functional in-frame TRB CDR3 nucleotide clonotypes lacking stop codons were found per library. After downsampling to 5000 UMI-labeled TRB molecules per sample, diversity metrics such as normalized Shannon-Wiener and Chao1 were calculated in VDJtools. VDJtools was used to calculate clonotype-size-weighted physicochemical properties of the central five CDR3 residues, namely interaction energy, strength, volume and Kidera factor 4. Following reprocessing of the reads by TCRdb, the data hold one row per CDR3 protein sequence and no DNA is available. TCRdb's processing, not the authors', yielded these V and J calls. This sample's listing comprises roughly 65,000 distinct CDR3 sequences. The ten largest clones take up around 0.7% of the sample.

Here is what the overall study found, with its caveats: Surface CD5, linked to self-reactivity in mice, was comparable between naive subsets; TCR interaction strength was therefore also inferred from TRB CDR3 physicochemical properties. Repertoire diversity was comparably high in both naive subsets but much lower in memory CD8+ T cells. Freshly isolated PBMCs were used for most assays because CXCR3 expression went down partially after cryopreservation. Compared with CXCR3-negative naive cells, CXCR3-positive naive cells had TRB CDR3s with higher hydrophobicity (lower Kidera factor 4), lower energy, and higher strength and volume indices. Similar TRBV-TRBJ usage was shown by naive CXCR3-negative and CXCR3-positive cells from the same donor, whereas distinct patterns were shown by memory cells.

On this clonotype: No antigen is known for it.

Taken from cysteine to phenylalanine, the CDR3 has 11 residues. No DNA has been recorded. CDR1 and CDR2, per the germline V gene, are SNHLY and FYNNEI. Recombination joined TRBV2 with TRBJ2-3. Sequenced material: naive CXCR3+ CD8+ T cells from blood. What this sample's cell subset or site label stands for: CD45RO-CCR7+CD27+CD95- naive CD8+ T cells expressing CXCR3 (TNR3+). The receptor was isolated from a human donor in good health. Some clones in this sample may be carry-over from other donors' samples. CDR3 sequence: CASKVADTQYF.